Below, 2 T cell receptor beta chains from the same sample are listed, as sequenced in a study of T-cell reconstitution after alpha-beta-depleted transplantation in children. The authors prepared the TCRbeta library with unique molecular identifiers. TCRdb passed the PCR reads through MiXCR, listing each CDR3 protein once. Counted here are hundreds of thousands of distinct CDR3 sequences, around 14% occurring once; the ten biggest clones make up 0.65% to 0.9%. The sequencing used PBMCs, collected before TCRalphabeta/CD19-depleted stem cell transplant. The source is a girl aged 2-15 years with congenital amegakaryocytic thrombocytopenia, due to receive a stem cell transplant.

CDR3 sequence: CASGTGTTDTQYF. CDR3 in DNA: TGTGCCAGTGGAACCGGGACGACGGATACGCAGTATTTT. This chain links TRBV12-3 or TRBV12-4 with TRBJ2-3, with D perhaps matching TRBD1 or TRBD2 (5 bases each). This CDR3 contains 13 residues. The V gene lost 9 bases and the J gene lost 6 bases, with 16 bases spanning the gap.

This clonotype was seen a handful of times. This chain links TRBV30 with TRBJ1-1; D ambiguous. The germline V gene encodes CDR1 GTSNPN and CDR2 SVGIG (reference sequence). The CDR3 runs 11 residues. V lost 2 bases, J lost 10 bases, and 11 bases lay in between. CDR3 loop: CAWSIGPAAFF. DNA of the CDR3: TGTGCCTGGAGTATTGGACCAGCAGCTTTCTTT.